This TCR beta chain was captured by sequencing in a study of T cell clonality in common variable immunodeficiency. Notes on the study in general: Fewer TCRbeta clones were shared among CVID subjects than controls. T cell subpopulation sequencing would be needed to explain CVID clonality.

Both groups were predominantly of Caucasian heritage. This clone was seen only a few times. As yet, its antigen is unknown. The read comes to an end 3 residues before the CDR3 does, leaving the germline J gene to fill in the end. Sequencing used immunoSEQ multiplex PCR; TCRdb keeps in-frame clones, though not all of them. The record shows under 45,000 clones for this sample, with no singletons present. The V gene's germline CDR1 is GTSNPN and CDR2 SVGIG (reference sequence). CDR3 length: 13 residues. This chain links TRBV30 with TRBJ2-3; D is possibly TRBD2 (6 bases). The clonotype was recovered from a person aged 18 to 75 in good health. Sequenced material: peripheral blood mononuclear cells. The CDR3 bases that were read are TGTGCCTGGAGTGAAGCAGGGCCGGGGGCG. Its protein product is CAWSEAGPGA. The whole CDR3 protein is CAWSEAGPGAQYF.